This entry lists 30 T cell receptor beta chains sequenced from one sample in a study of shared clonotypes between healthy human individuals. The assay was immunoSEQ multiplex PCR, and TCRdb's table has in-frame clones only and misses some. The data contain about 2.3 million clones, approximately 93% of them singletons. The sample consisted of naive CD4+ T cells from PBMCs. The subset: CD45RA+ positively selected. These receptors originate from a man between 18 and 29 years old in good health. Some clones in this sample may be carry-over from other donors' samples.

The chain links TRBV11-3 to TRBJ2-1, with 8 positions matching TRBD2. Germline CDR1 is SGHNT and CDR2 is YENEEA. The CDR3 extends over 18 amino acids. V was clipped by 5 bases and J by 0 bases; unmatched bases: 12. CDR3 in DNA: TGTGCCAGCAGCCTCCGGGGGGGGCTGGCGGCCTCCTACAATGAGCAGTTCTTC. This codes for CASSLRGGLAASYNEQFF.

This chain uses TRBV28 with TRBJ2-7; perhaps D is TRBD1 or TRBD2 (6 bases each). V gave up 5 bases and J gave up 4 bases, with 15 bases separating them. Per germline, CDR1 MDHEN and CDR2 SYDVKM. CDR3 length: 14 residues. CDR3 sequence (DNA): TGTGCCAGCAGTACCGCCTGGGGGGCTTACGAGCAGTACTTC. Residues: CASSTAWGAYEQYF.

The chain uses TRBV2 and TRBJ1-3; D call uncertain. Trimming left V 3 bases short and J 0 bases short, with 18 bases between. Germline V gene lookup returns CDR1 SNHLY and CDR2 FYNNEI. The CDR3 extends over 18 amino acids. DNA for the CDR3: TGTGCCAGCAGTGAGGGGTGGGAGGGAAGGACCTCTGGAAACACCATATATTTT. This gives the protein CASSEGWEGRTSGNTIYF.

The chain has TRBV19 and TRBJ1-5; D uncertain. This CDR3 has 13 amino acids. CDR1 is LNHDA, CDR2 SQIVND, per germline (reference sequence). The germline V and J ends were trimmed by 3 bases and 5 bases, with 8 bases remaining between them. This chain's CDR3 is CASSMVQYQPQHF. The CDR3 region has the DNA TGTGCCAGTAGTATGGTGCAGTATCAGCCCCAGCATTTT.

This sequence joins TRBV20-1 and TRBJ2-7; the D is unclear. This CDR3 is built from 11 residues. In germline, CDR1 is DFQATT, CDR2 SNEGSKA (reference sequence). The V gene lost 5 bases and the J gene lost 5 bases, with 10 bases spanning the gap. Here the CDR3 DNA reads TGCAGTGCTGCCCTCATGGACGAGCAGTACTTC. It translates to CSAALMDEQYF.

This clone has just one count. This chain connects TRBV28 to TRBJ1-1; the D is unclear. This CDR3 has 13 residues. V gave up 5 bases and J gave up 0 bases, with 7 bases separating them. Germline lookup yields CDR1 MDHEN and CDR2 SYDVKM. The CDR3: CASSPNLNTEAFF. The CDR3 DNA sequence: TGTGCCAGCAGTCCCAATCTGAACACTGAAGCTTTCTTT.

This chain uses TRBV29-1 with TRBJ1-4; 7 bases match TRBD1. The CDR3 is 15 amino acids. Germline V CDR1 and CDR2: SQVTM, ANQGSEA. J lost 8 bases, V lost 1 base, and 10 bases had no gene match. For the CDR3, the DNA is TGCAGCGTTGAAGGAGGCGGGGACAGATCAGAAAAACTGTTTTTT. Translated: CSVEGGGDRSEKLFF.

The genes are TRBV2 and TRBJ1-2; D gene uncertain. CDR3 length: 13 residues. Germline CDR1 is SNHLY and CDR2 is FYNNEI. Trimming pared 2 bases from V and 14 bases from J, leaving 18 bases between. CDR3 sequence reads: CASSELVEAVGTF. CDR3 nucleotides: TGTGCCAGCAGTGAATTGGTGGAGGCTGTGGGAACCTTC.

The CDR3 sequence: CASSPPIAPGEKLFF. CDR3 nucleotide sequence: TGTGCCAGCTCACCACCGATAGCGCCGGGGGAAAAACTGTTTTTT. The rearrangement joins TRBV18 to TRBJ1-4; D uncertain. This CDR3 spans 15 amino acids. Per the germline V gene, CDR1 is KGHSH and CDR2 is LQKENI. Trimming took off 0 bases at V and 8 bases at J, with 13 bases between the two ends.

The genes are TRBV4-3 and TRBJ2-7; the D call may be TRBD1 or TRBD2 (5 bases each). From germline, CDR1 is LGHNA and CDR2 YSLEER. Trimming removed 3 bases from V and 2 bases from J, with 23 bases in between. CDR3 size: 18 residues. CDR3 nucleotide sequence: TGCGCCAGCAGCCAGGCCGGCCGAGTTCCGGGACGAACCTACGAGCAGTACTTC. It encodes CASSQAGRVPGRTYEQYF.

V usage is TRBV7-9 and J usage is TRBJ2-5; 7 nucleotides match TRBD1. J lost 5 bases, V lost 6 bases, and 12 bases had no gene match. Germline loops: CDR1 SEHNR, CDR2 FQNEAQ (reference sequence). This CDR3 is 15 amino acids long. This chain's CDR3 is CASRQTSTGTETQYF. In nucleotides, the CDR3 is TGTGCCAGCAGACAAACTTCGACAGGGACGGAGACCCAGTACTTC.

This rearrangement joins TRBV10-3 to TRBJ1-2; D is uncertain. This CDR3 region has 14 residues. Trimming took off 3 bases at V and 3 bases at J, with 11 bases between the two ends. In germline, CDR1 is ENHRY, CDR2 SYGVKD. CDR3 residues: CAISDITAYYGYTF. CDR3 nucleotide sequence: TGTGCCATCAGTGATATCACGGCGTACTATGGCTACACCTTC.

This sequence joins TRBV28 and TRBJ2-7, with TRBD1 as a possible D gene (6 bases). The CDR3 length is 12 residues. V gave up 11 bases and J gave up 7 bases, with 18 bases separating them. Germline CDR1 is MDHEN and CDR2 is SYDVKM. The CDR3 spells CAQLKQGLEQYF. CDR3 in DNA: TGTGCCCAGTTGAAACAGGGTCTGGAGCAGTACTTC.

This sequence joins TRBV5-8 and TRBJ1-4; the D gene is possibly TRBD1 (5 bases). With 6 bases removed from V and 8 bases from J, the gap between germline ends came to 23 bases. Germline V gene sequence: CDR1 SGHTS, CDR2 YDEGEE. The CDR3 runs to 16 residues. The CDR3 sequence is CASIWIRGGREEKLFF. The CDR3 nucleotides are TGTGCCAGCATATGGATTCGGGGCGGCCGTGAGGAAAAACTGTTTTTT.

The chain recombines TRBV7-2 with TRBJ2-6; D gene ambiguous. This CDR3 comprises 16 residues. The V gene lost 1 base and the J gene lost 4 bases, with 11 bases spanning the gap. The V gene's germline CDR1 is SGHTA and CDR2 FQGNSA. CDR3 loop: CASSLVYGSGANVLTF. The CDR3 DNA reads TGTGCCAGCAGCTTAGTGTACGGGTCGGGGGCCAACGTCCTGACTTTC.

V is TRBV19 and J is TRBJ1-1; 10 nucleotides match TRBD1. The V segment lost 4 bases and the J segment 4 bases; nucleotides outside the gene matches: 9. The CDR3 is made up of 16 amino acids. From germline, CDR1 is LNHDA and CDR2 SQIVND (reference sequence). In DNA, the CDR3 is TGTGCCAGTAGTAGCGACAGGGGGCCGGTAGGCACTGAAGCTTTCTTT. Amino acids: CASSSDRGPVGTEAFF.

The chain combines TRBV15 with TRBJ2-7; 11 positions agree with TRBD2. Looked up from germline, CDR1 is LNHNV and CDR2 is YYDKDF (reference sequence). V was pared by 2 bases and J by 4 bases, with 4 bases of the junction left unmatched. The CDR3 has 15 amino acids. The CDR3 DNA sequence: TGTGCCACCAGCAGATTACTAGCGGGAGCTTACGAGCAGTACTTC. Its translation: CATSRLLAGAYEQYF.

The V gene is TRBV29-1, the J gene TRBJ2-5; possibly TRBD2 for D (6 bases). V lost 6 bases to trimming and J lost 7 bases, with 12 bases between them. CDR3 length: 11 amino acids. Germline-derived CDR1 and CDR2 are SQVTM and ANQGSEA. CDR3: CSVGDFPTQYF. In DNA form, the CDR3 reads TGCAGCGTGGGGGACTTTCCGACCCAGTACTTC.

The rearrangement joins TRBV7-3 to TRBJ2-3; TRBD2 is a possible D gene (5 bases). The CDR3 contains 15 residues. Germline V gene data show CDR1 as SGHTA and CDR2 as FQGTGA. The germline V and J ends were trimmed by 5 bases and 4 bases, with 16 bases remaining between them. CDR3 in DNA: TGTGCCAGCAGCGTCGGTGCGGGCGCGGCAGATACGCAGTATTTT. It is translated as CASSVGAGAADTQYF. The whole variable domain, filled in from reference TRBV7-3 and TRBJ2-3, reads GAGVSQTPSNKVTEKGKYVELRCDPISGHTALYWYRQSLGQGPEFLIYFQGTGAADDSGLPNDRFFAVRPEGSVSTLKIQRTERGDSAVYLCASSVGAGAADTQYFGPGTRLTVL.

In nucleotides, the CDR3 is TGTGCCTGGACCTCGGGGAGGGCTGATGGCTACACCTTC. Translation gives CAWTSGRADGYTF. The J gene is TRBJ1-2, the V gene TRBV30; D gene ambiguous. This CDR3 contains 13 residues. Trimming stripped 4 bases from V and 6 bases from J, with 15 bases between. Germline assignment: CDR1 GTSNPN and CDR2 SVGIG (reference sequence).

The genes are TRBV14 and TRBJ1-1; tentative D call: TRBD1 (6 bases). The V and J ends lost 4 bases and 4 bases respectively, with 13 bases between them. CDR1 is SGHDN and CDR2 is FVKESK in the germline V gene. The CDR3 is 14 amino acids. DNA of the CDR3: TGTGCCAGCAGCCTGGTAGGGGGAGGCACTGAAGCTTTCTTT. Amino acids: CASSLVGGGTEAFF.

This sequence joins TRBV27 and TRBJ1-2, with TRBD1 identical over 11 bases. From germline, CDR1 is MNHEY and CDR2 SMNVEV (reference sequence). The J segment lost 8 bases and the V segment lost 4 bases, leaving 6 bases of the junction unmatched. The CDR3 length is 14 residues. CDR3 DNA: TGTGCCAGCAGTTGGGACAGGGGGTCGCAGGGCTACACCTTC. Residues: CASSWDRGSQGYTF.

The J gene is TRBJ2-5, the V gene TRBV5-4; D not resolved. The CDR3 has 14 residues. CDR1 SGHNT and CDR2 YYREEE come from the germline V gene (reference sequence). Trimming cost V 2 bases and J 2 bases, with 10 bases left between them. The CDR3 loop reads CASSFPGWQETQYF. CDR3 coding DNA: TGTGCCAGCAGCTTCCCTGGTTGGCAAGAGACCCAGTACTTC.

This sequence joins TRBV27 and TRBJ2-1; 8 positions agree with TRBD2. Trimming cost V 6 bases and J 5 bases; bases outside gene matches: 15. This CDR3 is built from 17 residues. Germline CDR1 and CDR2: MNHEY and SMNVEV (reference sequence). The CDR3 coding sequence is TGTGCCAGCAGCCTCCTCGGAGCGGGAGTTAGGAACAATGAGCAGTTCTTC. Protein product: CASSLLGAGVRNNEQFF.

Remarks on this clone: The same CDR3 can be traced to other DNA sequences in this sample. The chain employs TRBV2 and TRBJ2-5; D remains unclear. The CDR3 has 11 residues. Germline V gene data show CDR1 as SNHLY and CDR2 as FYNNEI. Trimming pared 5 bases from V and 5 bases from J, leaving 6 bases between. Here the CDR3 reads CASSPRETQYF. CDR3 coding DNA: TGTGCCAGCAGTCCCAGGGAGACCCAGTACTTC.

The V and J genes are TRBV29-1 and TRBJ1-4; 7 nucleotides align to TRBD1. With 6 bases clipped from V and 7 bases from J, the junction kept 11 bases outside the gene matches. This CDR3 contains 14 residues. CDR1 and CDR2 from the germline V gene are SQVTM and ANQGSEA. CDR3 protein: CSVGKTGRSEKLFF. CDR3 in DNA: TGCAGCGTGGGTAAGACAGGGAGAAGTGAAAAACTGTTTTTT.

This chain connects TRBV5-4 to TRBJ2-2; TRBD1 matches at 8 bases. Trimming took 5 bases from V and 6 from J; bases not matched to a gene: 9. The germline gives CDR1 SGHNT, CDR2 YYREEE (reference sequence). The CDR3 loop spans 15 amino acids. The CDR3 DNA sequence: TGTGCCAGCAGATTGACAGGGGCTGGGTCCGGGGAGCTGTTTTTT. Amino acids: CASRLTGAGSGELFF.

The chain recombines TRBV28 with TRBJ2-1; TRBD2 is a possible D gene (6 bases). Trimming stripped 8 bases from V and 2 bases from J, with 13 bases between. Per germline, CDR1 MDHEN and CDR2 SYDVKM. The CDR3 runs to 14 residues. CDR3 nucleotides: TGTGCCAGCCTTCCCGGGGGAGCCTACAATGAGCAGTTCTTC. Residues: CASLPGGAYNEQFF.

The chain joins TRBV7-3 to TRBJ2-3, with 12 bases identical to TRBD2. CDR1 and CDR2 from the germline V gene are SGHTA and FQGTGA. CDR3 length: 17 amino acids. Unmatched junction bases numbered 5, after V lost 1 base and J lost 3 bases. The CDR3 sequence: CASSLMPTSGRTDTQYF. The CDR3 bases are TGTGCCAGCAGCTTAATGCCGACTAGCGGGAGAACAGATACGCAGTATTTT.

The chain carries TRBV6-1 and TRBJ2-3, with D uncertain. Germline V gene data show CDR1 as MNHNS and CDR2 as SASEGT. This CDR3 has 14 residues. V lost 4 bases, J lost 2 bases, and 10 bases lay in between. CDR3 DNA: TGTGCCAGCAGTGTGCAGGAGCTCACAGATACGCAGTATTTT. This translates into CASSVQELTDTQYF.